This TCR beta chain stems from a study of CXCR3-negative and CXCR3-positive naive CD8 T cells (dated by TCRdb to 2018 to 2020). Regarding the study in general: Some 150 million TRB reads were obtained in total, roughly 1.5 +/- 0.3 million reads per library. Diversity and physicochemical repertoire analyses covered about a dozen donors pooled from two independent experiments. Naive subsets from roughly 5 donors and memory cells from 3 donors were included in the TRBV-TRBJ cluster analysis. Broader findings and caveats from the paper: Both naive subsets had comparably high repertoire diversity, while memory CD8+ T cells had much lower repertoire diversity. TRB CDR3s from CXCR3-positive naive cells showed higher hydrophobicity (lower Kidera factor 4), lower energy, and higher strength and volume indices than CXCR3-negative naive cells. Similar TRBV-TRBJ usage was shown by naive CXCR3-negative and CXCR3-positive cells from the same donor, whereas distinct patterns were shown by memory cells. Surface CD5, linked to self-reactivity in mice, was comparable between naive subsets; TCR interaction strength was therefore also inferred from TRB CDR3 physicochemical properties. Because CXCR3 expression was partially decreased after cryopreservation, freshly isolated PBMCs were used for most assays.

The sequencer listed for this sample is NextSeq 550. The Human TCR Profiling Kit (MiLaboratory) was used to make UMI-labeled 5' RACE TRB cDNA libraries. cDNA synthesis used the entire amount of extracted RNA, and PCR amplification then used the entire amount of cDNA produced. Libraries were prepared in parallel with an identical number of PCR cycles. Under the source paper's analysis protocol: About 50,000 +/- 10,000 unique UMI-labeled TRB cDNA molecules per library were extracted with MIGEC and MiXCR, with at least two reads per UMI required. On average, about 40,000 +/- 10,000 functional in-frame TRB CDR3 nucleotide clonotypes lacking stop codons were found per library. After downsampling to 5000 UMI-labeled TRB molecules per sample, diversity metrics such as normalized Shannon-Wiener and Chao1 were calculated in VDJtools. VDJtools computed clonotype-size-weighted physicochemical properties of the central five CDR3 residues: interaction energy, strength, volume and Kidera factor 4. TCRdb reprocessed the reads into one record per CDR3 protein sequence, lacking DNA. TCRdb's processing, not the authors', yielded these V and J calls. The record for this sample contains under 150,000 distinct CDR3 sequences. The top ten hold around 0.37% of the sample.

For every CD8+ T cell subset, some 310,000 cells were flow-sorted straight into RLT lysis buffer, and each subset was sorted in triplicate. To exclude memory contaminants, naive CD8+ T cells were stringently defined as CD45RO-CCR7+CD27+CD95-. Using standard density gradient centrifugation, peripheral blood mononuclear cells were isolated from buffy coats. Naive CXCR3-negative and CXCR3-positive CD8+ T cells were flow-sorted on a FACSAria III. Total RNA was extracted from sorted cells using an RNeasy Mini Kit. Comment on this clonotype: Which antigen it targets is not known.

There are 19 amino acids in the CDR3, from cysteine to phenylalanine inclusive. The nucleotide record is missing. The germline V gene yields LGHNA for CDR1 and YSLEER for CDR2. This sequence was found in a human donor in good health. Some clones in this sample may be carry-over from other donors' samples. This receptor chain uses TRBV4-3 and TRBJ2-2; TCRdb returns TRBD2, unconfirmable since there is no DNA. The sample was naive CXCR3+ CD8+ T cells from blood. The cell subset or site label corresponds to: CD45RO-CCR7+CD27+CD95- naive CD8+ T cells expressing CXCR3 (TNR3+). CDR3 protein: CASSRPATSGGAGTGELFF.